The 5 T cell receptor beta chains below come from one sample, sequenced in a study of T cells after yellow fever vaccination. From the 5' RACE reads, TCRdb called clonotypes with MiXCR, one entry per CDR3 protein. The sample carries about 300,000 distinct CDR3 sequences, approximately 8% recorded once. This specimen consisted of CD4+ T cells sorted from PBMCs, obtained 5 days after the yellow fever booster vaccination. The source is a young man who received the YFV17D yellow fever vaccine.

The chain has TRBV2 and TRBJ2-3, with D uncertain. Germline loops: CDR1 SNHLY, CDR2 FYNNEI. Trimming removed 5 bases from V and 8 bases from J, with 5 bases in between. This CDR3 is 10 amino acids long. The CDR3 DNA follows: TGTGCCAGCAGTTTAGCTACGCAGTATTTT. Its protein is CASSLATQYF.

The chain joins TRBV9 to TRBJ2-3; D ambiguous. The V gene's germline CDR1 is SGDLS and CDR2 YYNGEE. The V gene lost 3 bases and the J gene lost 7 bases, with 12 bases spanning the gap. This CDR3 has 13 amino acids. DNA for the CDR3: TGTGCCAGCAGCGCGGGTTACACGAATACGCAGTATTTT. It specifies CASSAGYTNTQYF.

The table lists this clonotype with a few counts. The V gene is TRBV4-3, the J gene TRBJ2-3; D unclear. The V and J ends lost 0 bases and 8 bases respectively, with 12 bases between them. The CDR3 is 14 residues long. Per germline, CDR1 LGHNA and CDR2 YSLEER. The CDR3 loop reads CASSQESQSGTQYF. The CDR3, as DNA: TGCGCCAGCAGCCAAGAGTCCCAATCGGGTACGCAGTATTTT.

The chain recombines TRBV5-1 with TRBJ1-1; D may be TRBD1 (5 bases). The ends were cut back, 4 bases at V and 5 bases at J, with 18 bases in the middle. The CDR3 spans 15 residues. Germline values: CDR1 SGHRS, CDR2 YFSETQ. The CDR3 DNA is TGCGCCAGCAGCATATCCGGGGCTGGTCAAACTGAAGCTTTCTTT. Its protein is CASSISGAGQTEAFF. Full variable domain (outside the CDR3, taken from reference TRBV5-1 and TRBJ1-1): KAGVTQTPRYLIKTRGQQVTLSCSPISGHRSVSWYQQTPGQGLQFLFEYFSETQRNKGNFPGRFSGRQFSNSRSEMNVSTLELGDSALYLCASSISGAGQTEAFFGQGTRLTVV.

This clonotype has just a few counts. The chain uses TRBV12-3 or TRBV12-4 and TRBJ1-5; D may be TRBD1 (6 bases). Trimming pared 1 base from V and 2 bases from J, leaving 9 bases between. This CDR3 is 15 amino acids long. CDR3 nucleotide sequence: TGTGCCAGCAGTTTAGAGACAGGTCGCAATCAGCCCCAGCATTTT. Translating it yields CASSLETGRNQPQHF.